This T cell receptor beta chain stems from a study of T cell repertoires in cytomegalovirus infection. Study-wide background: CMV epitopes that were recently identified and HLA-C-restricted were used alongside well-studied HLA-B-restricted ones. It was the public TCR beta signatures that indicated both CMV infection and matching HLA type. Study-level points and caveats: People with CMV and the relevant HLA were identified by cumulative public TCR beta family frequency.

Concerning this clonotype itself: Its antigen remains unknown.

Looked up from germline, CDR1 is MNHNS and CDR2 is SASEGT. V gave up 5 bases and J gave up 0 bases; unmatched junction bases: 4. This CDR3 is 15 amino acids long. Each CDR3 protein is one row after TCRdb ran MiXCR on the reads. Among about 830,000 distinct CDR3 sequences listed, about 30% were seen once. The genes are TRBV6-1 and TRBJ2-1; 7 bases agree with TRBD2. The receptor's source is a human donor in good health (CMV status not recorded). Some clones in this sample may be carry-over from other donors' samples. The specimen was cultured CD8+ T cells from PBMCs, collected from culture after CMV antigen stimulation. The CDR3 sequence is CASSTWTSSYNEQFF. The CDR3 nucleotides are TGTGCCAGCAGTACATGGACTAGCTCCTACAATGAGCAGTTCTTC.